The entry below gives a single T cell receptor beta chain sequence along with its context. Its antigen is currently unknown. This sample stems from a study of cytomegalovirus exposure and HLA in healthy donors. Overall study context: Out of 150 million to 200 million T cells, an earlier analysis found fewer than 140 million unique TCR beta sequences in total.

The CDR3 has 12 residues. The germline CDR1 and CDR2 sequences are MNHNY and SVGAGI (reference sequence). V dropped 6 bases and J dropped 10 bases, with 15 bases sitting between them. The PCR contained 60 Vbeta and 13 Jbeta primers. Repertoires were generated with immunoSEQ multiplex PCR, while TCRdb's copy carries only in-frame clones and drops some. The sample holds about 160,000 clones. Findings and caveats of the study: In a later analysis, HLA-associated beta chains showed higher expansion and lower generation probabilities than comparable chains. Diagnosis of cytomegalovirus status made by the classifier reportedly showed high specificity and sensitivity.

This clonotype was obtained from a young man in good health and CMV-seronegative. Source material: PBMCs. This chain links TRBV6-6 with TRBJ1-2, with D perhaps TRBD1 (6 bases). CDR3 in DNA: TGTGCCAGCAGCGGTTCAGGGGTTGCCTACACCTTC. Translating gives CASSGSGVAYTF.